Below, one T cell receptor beta chain is given with its context. In the source study's methods: Amplified reference gene primers provided the basis for estimating nucleated cell counts. Data came from immunoSEQ multiplex PCR; TCRdb stores just in-frame clones and leaves some out. That table gives V, J and clone size, and the DNA gave D and trimming. The sample consists of around 100,000 clones, 70% to 90% of them appearing once. This sample is drawn from a study of blood T cell repertoires in COVID-19. Across the whole study: Spain, Italy and the United States supplied samples that represented acute and convalescent COVID-19.

Germline CDR1 and CDR2: MDHEN and SYDVKM. Deletions cut 7 bases from V and 0 bases from J, with 22 bases between. The CDR3 is made up of 17 amino acids. The sequencing input was peripheral blood. This TCR was recovered from a human donor in a cohort sampled during active COVID-19. The chain is built from TRBV28 and TRBJ2-7, with D unclear. CDR3 in DNA: TGTGCCAGCACCGAGACCGCCGGGTCTCCTAGCTCCTACGAGCAGTACTTC. Translated, it gives CASTETAGSPSSYEQYF.